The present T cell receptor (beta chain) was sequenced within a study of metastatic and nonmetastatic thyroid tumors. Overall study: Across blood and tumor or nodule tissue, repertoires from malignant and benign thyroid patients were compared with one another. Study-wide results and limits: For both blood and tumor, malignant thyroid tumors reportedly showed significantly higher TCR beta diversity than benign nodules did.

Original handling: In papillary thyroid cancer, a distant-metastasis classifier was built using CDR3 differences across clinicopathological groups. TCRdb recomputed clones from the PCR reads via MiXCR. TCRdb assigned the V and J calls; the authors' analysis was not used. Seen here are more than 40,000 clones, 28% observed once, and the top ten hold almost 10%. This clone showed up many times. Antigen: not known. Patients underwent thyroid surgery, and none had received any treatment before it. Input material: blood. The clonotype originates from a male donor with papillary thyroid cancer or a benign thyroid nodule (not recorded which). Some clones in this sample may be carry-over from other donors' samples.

The CDR3 bases are TGTGCCACCAGTACCGATACGGTTACGCAGTATTTT. Protein product: CATSTDTVTQYF. The genes are TRBV24-1 and TRBJ2-3; no reliable D call. CDR1 is KGHDR, CDR2 SFDVKD, per germline. Deletions cut 6 bases from V and 8 bases from J, with 11 bases between. This CDR3 comprises 12 residues.